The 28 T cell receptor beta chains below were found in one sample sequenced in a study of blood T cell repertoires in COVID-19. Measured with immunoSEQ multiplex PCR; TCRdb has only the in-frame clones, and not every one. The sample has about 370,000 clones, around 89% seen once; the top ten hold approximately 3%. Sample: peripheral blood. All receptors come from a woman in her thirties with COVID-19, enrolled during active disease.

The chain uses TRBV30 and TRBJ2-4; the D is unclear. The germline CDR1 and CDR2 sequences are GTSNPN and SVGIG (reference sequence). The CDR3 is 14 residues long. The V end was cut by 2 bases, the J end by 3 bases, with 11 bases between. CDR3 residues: CAWSWVSGKNIQYF. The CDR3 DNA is TGTGCCTGGAGTTGGGTATCGGGCAAAAACATTCAGTACTTC.

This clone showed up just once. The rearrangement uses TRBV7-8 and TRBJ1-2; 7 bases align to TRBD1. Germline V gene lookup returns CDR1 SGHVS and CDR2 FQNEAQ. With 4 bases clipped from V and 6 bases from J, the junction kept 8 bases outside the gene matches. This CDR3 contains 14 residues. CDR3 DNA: TGTGCCAGCAGCTCCCGGGACAGAATTCATGGCTACACCTTC. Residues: CASSSRDRIHGYTF.

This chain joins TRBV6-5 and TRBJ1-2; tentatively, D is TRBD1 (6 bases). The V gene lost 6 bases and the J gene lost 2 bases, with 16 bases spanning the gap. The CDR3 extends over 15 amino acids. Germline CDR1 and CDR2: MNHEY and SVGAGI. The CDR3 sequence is CASRHHGQGNYGYTF. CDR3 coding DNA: TGTGCCAGCAGACACCACGGTCAGGGGAACTATGGCTACACCTTC.

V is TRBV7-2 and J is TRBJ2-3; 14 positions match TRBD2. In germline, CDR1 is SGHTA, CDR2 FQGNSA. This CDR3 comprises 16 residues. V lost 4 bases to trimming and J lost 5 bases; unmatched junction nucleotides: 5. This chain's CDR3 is CASSSQTSGGVDTQYF. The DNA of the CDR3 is TGTGCCAGCAGCTCGCAGACTAGCGGGGGGGTAGATACGCAGTATTTT. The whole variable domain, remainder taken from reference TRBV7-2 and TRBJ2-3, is GAGVSQSPSNKVTEKGKDVELRCDPISGHTALYWYRQSLGQGLEFLIYFQGNSAPDKSGLPSDRFSAERTGGSVSTLTIQRTQQEDSAVYLCASSSQTSGGVDTQYFGPGTRLTVL.

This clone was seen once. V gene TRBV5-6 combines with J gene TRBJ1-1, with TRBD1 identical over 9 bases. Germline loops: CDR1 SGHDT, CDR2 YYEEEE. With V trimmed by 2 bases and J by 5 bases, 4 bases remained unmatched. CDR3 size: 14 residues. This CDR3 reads CASSFRQGGTEAFF. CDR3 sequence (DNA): TGTGCCAGCAGCTTCCGACAGGGGGGTACTGAAGCTTTCTTT. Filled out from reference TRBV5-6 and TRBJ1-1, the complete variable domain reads DAGVTQSPTHLIKTRGQQVTLRCSPKSGHDTVSWYQQALGQGPQFIFQYYEEEERQRGNFPDRFSGHQFPNYSSELNVNALLLGDSALYLCASSFRQGGTEAFFGQGTRLTVV.

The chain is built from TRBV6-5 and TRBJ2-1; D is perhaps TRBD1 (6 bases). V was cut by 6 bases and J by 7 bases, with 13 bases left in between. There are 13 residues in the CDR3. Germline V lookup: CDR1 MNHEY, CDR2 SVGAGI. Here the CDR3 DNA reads TGTGCCAGCAGCCCAAACAGGGAAAATGAGCAGTTCTTC. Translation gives CASSPNRENEQFF.

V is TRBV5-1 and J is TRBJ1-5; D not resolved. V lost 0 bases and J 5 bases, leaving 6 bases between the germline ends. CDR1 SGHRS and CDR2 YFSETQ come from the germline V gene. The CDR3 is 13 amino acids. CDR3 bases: TGCGCCAGCAGCTTGGCCGGTTATCAGCCCCAGCATTTT. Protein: CASSLAGYQPQHF.

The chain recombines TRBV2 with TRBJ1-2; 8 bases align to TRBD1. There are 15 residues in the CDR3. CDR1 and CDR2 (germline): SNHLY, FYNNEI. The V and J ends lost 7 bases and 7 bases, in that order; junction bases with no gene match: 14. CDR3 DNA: TGTGCCAGCACCCGGGGATGGGGGACAGGTGGTGGCTACACCTTC. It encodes CASTRGWGTGGGYTF.

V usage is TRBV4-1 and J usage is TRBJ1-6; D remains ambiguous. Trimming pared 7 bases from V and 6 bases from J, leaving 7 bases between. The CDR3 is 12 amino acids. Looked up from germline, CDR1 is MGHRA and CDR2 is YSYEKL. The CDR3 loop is CASTGLNSPLHF. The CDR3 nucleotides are TGCGCCAGCACCGGACTTAATTCACCCCTCCACTTT.

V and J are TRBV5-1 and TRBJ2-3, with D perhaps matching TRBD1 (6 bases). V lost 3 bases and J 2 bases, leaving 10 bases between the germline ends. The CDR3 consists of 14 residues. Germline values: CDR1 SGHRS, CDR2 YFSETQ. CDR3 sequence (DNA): TGCGCCAGCAGCTCCGGACAGCACACAGATACGCAGTATTTT. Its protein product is CASSSGQHTDTQYF.

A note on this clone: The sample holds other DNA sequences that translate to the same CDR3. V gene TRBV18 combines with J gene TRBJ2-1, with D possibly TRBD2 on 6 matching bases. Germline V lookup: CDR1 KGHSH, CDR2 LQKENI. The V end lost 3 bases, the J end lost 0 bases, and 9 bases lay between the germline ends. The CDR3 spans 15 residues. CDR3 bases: TGTGCCAGCTCACCGACGGGGGACTCCTACAATGAGCAGTTCTTC. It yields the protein CASSPTGDSYNEQFF.

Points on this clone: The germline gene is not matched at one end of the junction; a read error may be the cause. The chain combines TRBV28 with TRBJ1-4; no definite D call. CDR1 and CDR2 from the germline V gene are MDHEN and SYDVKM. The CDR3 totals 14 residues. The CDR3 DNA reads TGTGCCAGCAGTTTATCGGCCACTAGTGAAAAACTGTTTTTT. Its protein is CASSLSATSEKLFF. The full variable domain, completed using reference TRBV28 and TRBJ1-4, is DVKVTQSSRYLVKRTGEKVFLECVQDMDHENMFWYRQDPGLGLRLIYFSYDVKMKEKGDIPEGYSVSREKKERFSLILESASTNQTSMYLCASSLSATSEKLFFGSGTQLSVL.

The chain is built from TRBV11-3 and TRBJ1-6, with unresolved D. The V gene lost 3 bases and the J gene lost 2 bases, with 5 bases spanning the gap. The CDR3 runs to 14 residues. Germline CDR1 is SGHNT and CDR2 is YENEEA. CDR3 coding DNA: TGTGCCAGCAGCTTTAACACCTATAATTCACCCCTCCACTTT. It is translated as CASSFNTYNSPLHF.

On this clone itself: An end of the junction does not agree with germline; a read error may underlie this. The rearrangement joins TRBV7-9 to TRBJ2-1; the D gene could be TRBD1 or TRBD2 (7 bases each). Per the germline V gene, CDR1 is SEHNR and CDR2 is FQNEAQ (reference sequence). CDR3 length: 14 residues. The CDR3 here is CASTLDREGNEQFF. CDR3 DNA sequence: TGTGCCAGCACCTTAGACAGGGAGGGCAATGAGCAGTTCTTC.

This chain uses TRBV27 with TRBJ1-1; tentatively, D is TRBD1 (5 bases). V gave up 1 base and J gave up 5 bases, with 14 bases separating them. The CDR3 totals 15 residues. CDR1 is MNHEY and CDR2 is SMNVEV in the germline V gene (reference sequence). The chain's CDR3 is CASSLFGGIGTEAFF. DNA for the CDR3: TGTGCCAGCAGTTTATTCGGGGGGATAGGAACTGAAGCTTTCTTT.

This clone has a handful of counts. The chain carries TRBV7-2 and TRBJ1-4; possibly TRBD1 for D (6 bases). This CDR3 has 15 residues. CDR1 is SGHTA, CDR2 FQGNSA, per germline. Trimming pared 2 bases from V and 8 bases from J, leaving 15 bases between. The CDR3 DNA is TGTGCCAGCAGCTTAATCCCAGGGGCGAACGAAAAACTGTTTTTT. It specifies CASSLIPGANEKLFF.

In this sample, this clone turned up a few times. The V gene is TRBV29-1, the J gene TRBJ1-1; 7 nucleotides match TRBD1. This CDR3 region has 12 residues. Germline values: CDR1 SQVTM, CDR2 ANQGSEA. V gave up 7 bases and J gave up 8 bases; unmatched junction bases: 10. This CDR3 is CSGNTGDEEAFF. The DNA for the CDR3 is TGCAGCGGGAACACAGGGGATGAAGAAGCTTTCTTT.

CDR3 amino acids: CASSADSYEQYF. Written as DNA, the CDR3 is TGTGCCAGCAGCGCGGACAGCTACGAGCAGTACTTC. This sequence joins TRBV2 and TRBJ2-7; weak D call: TRBD1 (6 bases). The CDR3 runs 12 residues. Germline V CDR1 and CDR2: SNHLY, FYNNEI. V was clipped by 6 bases and J by 3 bases, with 9 bases between them.

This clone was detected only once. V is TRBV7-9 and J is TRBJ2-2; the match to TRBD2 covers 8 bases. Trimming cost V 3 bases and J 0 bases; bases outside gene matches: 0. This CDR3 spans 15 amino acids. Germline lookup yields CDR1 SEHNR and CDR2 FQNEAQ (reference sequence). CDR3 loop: CASSFSGANTGELFF. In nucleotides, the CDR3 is TGTGCCAGCAGCTTTAGCGGGGCGAACACCGGGGAGCTGTTTTTT.

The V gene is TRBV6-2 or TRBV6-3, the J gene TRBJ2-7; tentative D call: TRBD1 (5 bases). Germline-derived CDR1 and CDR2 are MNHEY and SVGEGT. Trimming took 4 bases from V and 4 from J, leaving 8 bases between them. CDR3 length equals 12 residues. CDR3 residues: CASSSQGYEQYF. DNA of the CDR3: TGTGCCAGCAGTTCCCAGGGATACGAGCAGTACTTC.

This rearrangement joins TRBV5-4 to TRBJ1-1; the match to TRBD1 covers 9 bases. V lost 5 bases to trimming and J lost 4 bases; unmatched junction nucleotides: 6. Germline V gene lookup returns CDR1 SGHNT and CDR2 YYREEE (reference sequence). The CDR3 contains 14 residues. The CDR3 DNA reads TGTGCCAGCAGAAGGACAGGGGAGAGCACTGAAGCTTTCTTT. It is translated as CASRRTGESTEAFF. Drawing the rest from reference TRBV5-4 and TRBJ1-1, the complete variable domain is ETGVTQSPTHLIKTRGQQVTLRCSSQSGHNTVSWYQQALGQGPQFIFQYYREEENGRGNFPPRFSGLQFPNYSSELNVNALELDDSALYLCASRRTGESTEAFFGQGTRLTVV.

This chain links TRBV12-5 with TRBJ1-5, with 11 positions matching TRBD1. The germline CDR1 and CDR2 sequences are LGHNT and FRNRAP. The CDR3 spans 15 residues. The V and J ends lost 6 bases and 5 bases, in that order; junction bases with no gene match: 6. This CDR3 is CASGDKDRGHQPQHF. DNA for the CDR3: TGTGCTAGTGGGGATAAGGACAGGGGGCATCAGCCCCAGCATTTT.

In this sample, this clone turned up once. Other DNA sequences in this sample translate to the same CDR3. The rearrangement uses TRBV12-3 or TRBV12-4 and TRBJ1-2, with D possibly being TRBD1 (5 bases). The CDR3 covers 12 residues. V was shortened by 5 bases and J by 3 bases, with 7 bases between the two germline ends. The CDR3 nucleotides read TGTGCCAGCAGTGACAGCTACTATGGCTACACCTTC. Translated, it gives CASSDSYYGYTF.

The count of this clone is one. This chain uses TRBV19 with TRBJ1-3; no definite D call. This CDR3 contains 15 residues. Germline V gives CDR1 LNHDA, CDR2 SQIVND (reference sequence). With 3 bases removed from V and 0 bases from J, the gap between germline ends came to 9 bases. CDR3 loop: CASSIVPSSGNTIYF. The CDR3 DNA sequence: TGTGCCAGTAGTATTGTCCCGAGCTCTGGAAACACCATATATTTT.

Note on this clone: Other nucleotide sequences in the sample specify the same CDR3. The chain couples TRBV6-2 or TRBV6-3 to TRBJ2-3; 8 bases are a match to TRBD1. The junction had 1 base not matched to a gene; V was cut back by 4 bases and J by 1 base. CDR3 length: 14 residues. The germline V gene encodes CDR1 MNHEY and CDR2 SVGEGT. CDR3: CASSSGQGTDTQYF. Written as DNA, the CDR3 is TGTGCCAGCAGTTCGGGACAGGGCACAGATACGCAGTATTTT.

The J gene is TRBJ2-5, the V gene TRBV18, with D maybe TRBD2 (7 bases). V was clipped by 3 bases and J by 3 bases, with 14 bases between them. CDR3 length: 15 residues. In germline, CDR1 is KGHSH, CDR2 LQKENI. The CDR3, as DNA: TGTGCCAGCTCACCGGCGGGGGCCTCGAAAGAGACCCAGTACTTC. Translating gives CASSPAGASKETQYF.

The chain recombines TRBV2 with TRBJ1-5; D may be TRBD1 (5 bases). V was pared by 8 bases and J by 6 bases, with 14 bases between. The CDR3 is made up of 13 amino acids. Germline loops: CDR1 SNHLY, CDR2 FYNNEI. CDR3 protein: CASWGEGSQPQHF. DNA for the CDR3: TGTGCCAGCTGGGGGGAGGGATCTCAGCCCCAGCATTTT.

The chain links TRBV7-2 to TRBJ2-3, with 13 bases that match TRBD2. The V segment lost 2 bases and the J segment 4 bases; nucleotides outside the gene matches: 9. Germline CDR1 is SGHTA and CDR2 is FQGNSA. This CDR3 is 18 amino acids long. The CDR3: CASSLRILAGGPSDTQYF. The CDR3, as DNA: TGTGCCAGCAGCTTAAGGATACTAGCGGGAGGGCCGTCAGATACGCAGTATTTT.